Below are 7 T cell receptor beta chains sequenced from a single sample in a study of T cells in Graves' hyperthyroidism and ophthalmopathy (dated by TCRdb to the late 2010s). Receptor amplification or capture employed multiplex PCR. The reads were generated on an Illumina HiSeq 2000. TCR beta CDR3 regions were amplified from RNA transcripts. The TCR CDR3 was subjected to a first round of RT-PCR using the HTBI primer set and the Qiagen OneStep RT-PCR kit. The public sequencing data were trimmed at Q25 with fastp and processed into clonotypes with MiXCR by TCRdb, which kept only in-frame beta chains. Each entry is one CDR3 protein sequence, shown with its most common DNA and genes. In all, the sample holds around 480,000 distinct CDR3 sequences, and roughly 14% of those were seen once. Around a sixth of the sample lies in the top ten. Sequencing input: blood. The receptors were sampled from a woman between 18 and 30 years old with Graves' hyperthyroidism.

Many counts were recorded for this clonotype. The gene calls are TRBV20-1 and TRBJ1-2, with unresolved D. CDR1 is DFQATT and CDR2 is SNEGSKA in the germline V gene (reference sequence). This CDR3 has 18 amino acids. Trimming stripped 0 bases from V and 1 base from J, with 21 bases between. The CDR3 reads CSARDQNDPLIFNYGYTF. The CDR3 coding sequence is TGCAGTGCTAGAGATCAGAATGACCCTCTTATATTTAACTATGGCTACACCTTC.

Many counts were recorded for this clonotype. The V call is TRBV12-3 or TRBV12-4, the J call TRBJ2-1, with 7 bases aligning to TRBD2. This CDR3 spans 16 amino acids. The junction had 11 bases not matched to a gene; V was cut back by 8 bases and J by 1 base. The DNA of the CDR3 is TGTGCCAGCGGGGCGTGGGGGGGGTTTTCCTACAATGAGCAGTTCTTC. It specifies CASGAWGGFSYNEQFF.

This clonotype came up many times. V usage is TRBV27 and J usage is TRBJ2-7; D is unresolved. The V and J ends lost 5 bases and 6 bases respectively, with 17 bases between them. Germline V gives CDR1 MNHEY, CDR2 SMNVEV (reference sequence). The CDR3 length is 14 residues. CDR3 amino acids: CASSPAFLGFEQYV. The CDR3, as DNA: TGTGCCAGCAGTCCCGCCTTCCTCGGGTTCGAGCAGTACGTC.

This clonotype was found a few times. The V gene is TRBV27, the J gene TRBJ2-1, with TRBD1 as a possible D gene (5 bases). Germline CDR1 and CDR2: MNHEY and SMNVEV (reference sequence). V was trimmed by 3 bases and J by 3 bases, leaving 18 bases between them. The CDR3 totals 17 residues. CDR3 sequence reads: CASSLKSPGMDYNEQFF. CDR3 bases: TGTGCCAGCAGTTTGAAATCTCCAGGGATGGACTACAATGAGCAGTTCTTC.

The V gene is TRBV11-3, the J gene TRBJ2-3; D is unresolved. Germline CDR1 SGHNT, CDR2 YENEEA. V dropped 5 bases and J dropped 5 bases, with 14 bases sitting between them. There are 14 residues in the CDR3. CDR3 sequence: CASSPKGGVDTQYF. DNA of the CDR3: TGTGCCAGCAGCCCCAAAGGCGGAGTAGATACGCAGTATTTT.

Only a few counts were recorded for this clonotype. This chain uses TRBV5-5 with TRBJ2-1, with TRBD1 matching 9 bases. V was pared by 0 bases and J by 7 bases, with 5 bases of the junction left unmatched. Germline V gene sequence: CDR1 SGHKS, CDR2 YYEKEE (reference sequence). The CDR3 consists of 15 residues. The DNA for the CDR3 is TGTGCCAGCAGCTTGGGGGACAGGGACTCTAATGAGCAGTTCTTC. It specifies CASSLGDRDSNEQFF.

This clonotype has ten or more counts. The genes are TRBV11-3 and TRBJ2-2, with D possibly matching TRBD2 (5 bases). CDR1 is SGHNT, CDR2 YENEEA, per germline. Trimming left V 7 bases short and J 0 bases short, with 12 bases between. This CDR3 region has 15 residues. CDR3 residues: CASTPRGSNTGELFF. CDR3 DNA: TGTGCCAGCACCCCCCGGGGTTCGAACACCGGGGAGCTGTTTTTT.